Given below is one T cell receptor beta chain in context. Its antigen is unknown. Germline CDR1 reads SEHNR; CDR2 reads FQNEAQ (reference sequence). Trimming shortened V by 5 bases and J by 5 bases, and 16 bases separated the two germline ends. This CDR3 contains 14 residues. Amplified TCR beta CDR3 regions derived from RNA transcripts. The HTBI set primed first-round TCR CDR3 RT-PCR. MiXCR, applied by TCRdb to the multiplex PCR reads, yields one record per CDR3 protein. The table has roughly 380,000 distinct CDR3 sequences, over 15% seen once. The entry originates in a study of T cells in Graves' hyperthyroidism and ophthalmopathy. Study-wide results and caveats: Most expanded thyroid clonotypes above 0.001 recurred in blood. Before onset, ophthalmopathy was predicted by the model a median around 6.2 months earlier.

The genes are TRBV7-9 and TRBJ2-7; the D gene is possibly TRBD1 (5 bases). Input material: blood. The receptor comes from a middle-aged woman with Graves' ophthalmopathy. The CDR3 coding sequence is TGTGCCAGCAGCAGTAGGGGAATCGCCGACGAGCAGTACTTC. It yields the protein CASSSRGIADEQYF.